This TCR beta chain was sequenced during a study of post-analysis software for immune sequencing data. On this clonotype itself: Its antigen is not known.

Germline CDR1 reads SGHAT; CDR2 reads FQNNGV. CDR3 length: 14 amino acids. V lost 0 bases to trimming and J lost 6 bases, with 11 bases between them. The TCR beta cDNA libraries carried unique molecular identifiers. In TCRdb, the PCR reads were re-called with MiXCR into one record per CDR3 protein. The repertoire consists of about 560,000 distinct CDR3 sequences, with around 44% occurring once and the leading ten covering more than 1.5%. Findings and caveats of the study: Strong co-clustering by F measure was evident for samples that had been prepared in the same batch. Comparison of patients with controls showed roughly five TRBV segments more frequent in patients, TRBV5-6, TRBV5-1 and TRBV20-1 among them.

Source material: blood. The clonotype was recovered from a girl aged 10-17 years with multiple sclerosis. The rearrangement uses TRBV11-2 and TRBJ1-2; D is undetermined. CDR3 residues: CASSLDRGSDGYTF. The CDR3 DNA reads TGTGCCAGCAGCTTAGATCGAGGGTCGGATGGCTACACCTTC.